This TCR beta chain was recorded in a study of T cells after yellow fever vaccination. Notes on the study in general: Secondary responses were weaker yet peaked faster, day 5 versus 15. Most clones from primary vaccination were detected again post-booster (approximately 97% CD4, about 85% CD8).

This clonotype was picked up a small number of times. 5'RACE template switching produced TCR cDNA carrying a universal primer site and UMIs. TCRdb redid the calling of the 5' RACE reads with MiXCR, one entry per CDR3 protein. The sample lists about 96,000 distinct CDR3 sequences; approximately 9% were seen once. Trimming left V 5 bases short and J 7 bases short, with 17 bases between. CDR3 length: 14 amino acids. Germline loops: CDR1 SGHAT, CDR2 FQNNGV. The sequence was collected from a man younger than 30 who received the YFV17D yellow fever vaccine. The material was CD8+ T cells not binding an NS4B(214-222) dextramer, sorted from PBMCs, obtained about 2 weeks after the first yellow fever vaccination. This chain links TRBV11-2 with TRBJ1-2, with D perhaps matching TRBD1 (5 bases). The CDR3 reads CASSLYGGSRGYTF. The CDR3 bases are TGTGCCAGCAGCCTGTACGGGGGGAGTCGTGGCTACACCTTC.